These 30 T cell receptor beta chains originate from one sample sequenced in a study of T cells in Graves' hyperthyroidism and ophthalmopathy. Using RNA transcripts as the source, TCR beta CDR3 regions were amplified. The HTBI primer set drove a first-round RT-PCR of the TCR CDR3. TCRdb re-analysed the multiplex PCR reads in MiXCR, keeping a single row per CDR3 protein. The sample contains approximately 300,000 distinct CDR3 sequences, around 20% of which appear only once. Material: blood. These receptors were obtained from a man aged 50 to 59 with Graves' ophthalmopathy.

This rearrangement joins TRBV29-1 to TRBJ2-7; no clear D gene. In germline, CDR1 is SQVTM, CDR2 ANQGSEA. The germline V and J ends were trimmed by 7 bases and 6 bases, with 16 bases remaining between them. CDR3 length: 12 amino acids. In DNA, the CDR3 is TGCAGCGCAAAGTGGGCAGGCGGCGAGCAGTACTTC. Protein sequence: CSAKWAGGEQYF.

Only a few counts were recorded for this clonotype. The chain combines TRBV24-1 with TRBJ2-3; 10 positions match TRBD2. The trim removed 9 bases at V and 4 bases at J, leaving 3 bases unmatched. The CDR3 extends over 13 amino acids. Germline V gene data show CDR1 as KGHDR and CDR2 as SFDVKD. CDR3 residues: CATQAGGPDTQYF. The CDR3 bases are TGTGCCACCCAAGCGGGAGGGCCAGATACGCAGTATTTT.

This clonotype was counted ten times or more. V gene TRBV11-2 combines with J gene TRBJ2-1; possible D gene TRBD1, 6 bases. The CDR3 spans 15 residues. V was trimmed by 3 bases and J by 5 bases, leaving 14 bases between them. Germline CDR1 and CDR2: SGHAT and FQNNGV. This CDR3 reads CASSFQGPVNNEQFF. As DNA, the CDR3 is TGTGCCAGCAGCTTCCAGGGGCCAGTAAACAATGAGCAGTTCTTC.

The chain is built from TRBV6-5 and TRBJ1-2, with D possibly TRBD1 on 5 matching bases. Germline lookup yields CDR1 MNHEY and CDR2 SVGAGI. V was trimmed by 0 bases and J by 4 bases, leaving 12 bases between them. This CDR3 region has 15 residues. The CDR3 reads CASSYSSGGAYGYTF. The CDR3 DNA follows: TGTGCCAGCAGTTACTCGAGTGGGGGAGCCTATGGCTACACCTTC.

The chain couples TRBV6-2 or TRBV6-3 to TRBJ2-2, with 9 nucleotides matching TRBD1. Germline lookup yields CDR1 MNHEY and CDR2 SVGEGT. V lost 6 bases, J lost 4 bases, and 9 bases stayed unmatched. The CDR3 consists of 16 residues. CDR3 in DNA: TGTGCCAGCAGGCCCGGACAGGGGTGGAGCACCGGGGAGCTGTTTTTT. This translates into CASRPGQGWSTGELFF.

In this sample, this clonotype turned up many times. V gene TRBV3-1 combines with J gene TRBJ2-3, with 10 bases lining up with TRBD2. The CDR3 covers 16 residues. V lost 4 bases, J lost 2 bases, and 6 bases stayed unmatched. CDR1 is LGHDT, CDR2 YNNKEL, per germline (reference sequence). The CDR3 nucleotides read TGTGCCAGCAGCCCCGGTCTAGCGGGAGCCACAGATACGCAGTATTTT. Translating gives CASSPGLAGATDTQYF.

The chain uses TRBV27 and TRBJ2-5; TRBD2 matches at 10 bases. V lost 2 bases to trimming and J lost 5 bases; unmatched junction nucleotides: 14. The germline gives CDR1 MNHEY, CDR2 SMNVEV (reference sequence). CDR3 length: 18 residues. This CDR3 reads CASSLKQGGSGRFETQYF. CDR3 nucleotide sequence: TGTGCCAGCAGTTTAAAACAGGGGGGTAGCGGGAGGTTCGAGACCCAGTACTTC.

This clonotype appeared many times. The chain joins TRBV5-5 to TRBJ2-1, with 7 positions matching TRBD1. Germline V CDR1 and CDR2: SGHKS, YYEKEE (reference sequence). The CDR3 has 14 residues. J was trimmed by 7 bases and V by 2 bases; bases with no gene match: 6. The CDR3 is CASSFPGQRNEQFF. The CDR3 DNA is TGTGCCAGCAGCTTCCCGGGACAGCGTAATGAGCAGTTCTTC.

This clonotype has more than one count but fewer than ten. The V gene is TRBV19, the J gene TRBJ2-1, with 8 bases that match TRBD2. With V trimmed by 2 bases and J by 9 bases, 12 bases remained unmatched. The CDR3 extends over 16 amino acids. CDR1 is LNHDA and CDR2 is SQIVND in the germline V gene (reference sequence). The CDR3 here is CASSILGGTRGGEQFF. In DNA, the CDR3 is TGTGCCAGTAGTATACTAGGTGGGACTAGAGGGGGTGAGCAGTTCTTC.

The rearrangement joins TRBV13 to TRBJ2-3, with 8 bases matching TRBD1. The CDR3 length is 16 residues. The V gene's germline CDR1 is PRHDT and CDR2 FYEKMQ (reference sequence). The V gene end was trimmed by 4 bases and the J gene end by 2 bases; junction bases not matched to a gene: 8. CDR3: CASSSGLDRVTDTQYF. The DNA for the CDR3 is TGTGCCAGCAGCTCCGGACTGGACAGGGTCACAGATACGCAGTATTTT. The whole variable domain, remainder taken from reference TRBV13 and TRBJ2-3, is AAGVIQSPRHLIKEKRETATLKCYPIPRHDTVYWYQQGPGQDPQFLISFYEKMQSDKGSIPDRFSAQQFSDYHSELNMSSLELGDSALYFCASSSGLDRVTDTQYFGPGTRLTVL.

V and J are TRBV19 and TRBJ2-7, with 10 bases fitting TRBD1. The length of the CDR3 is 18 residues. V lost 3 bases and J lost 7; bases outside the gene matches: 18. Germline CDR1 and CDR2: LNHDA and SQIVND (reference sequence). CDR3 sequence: CASSISRGKGTGVREQYF. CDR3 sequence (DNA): TGTGCCAGTAGTATTAGTCGCGGCAAGGGGACAGGGGTTCGGGAGCAGTACTTC.

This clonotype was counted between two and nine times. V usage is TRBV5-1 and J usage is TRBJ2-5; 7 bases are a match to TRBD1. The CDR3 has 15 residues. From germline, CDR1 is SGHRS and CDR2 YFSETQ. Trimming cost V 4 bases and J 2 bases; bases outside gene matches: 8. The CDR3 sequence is CASSTIRDRQETQYF. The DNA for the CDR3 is TGCGCCAGCAGCACTATAAGGGACAGACAAGAGACCCAGTACTTC.

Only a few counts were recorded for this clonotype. The CDR3 nucleotides read TGTGCCAGCAGTTTAGTCCAGGGAGGGCCCGGGGAGCTGTTTTTT. It specifies CASSLVQGGPGELFF. The chain employs TRBV28 and TRBJ2-2; 7 bases are shared with TRBD2. J was trimmed by 6 bases and V by 2 bases; bases with no gene match: 6. The CDR3 length is 15 residues. Germline V gene sequence: CDR1 MDHEN, CDR2 SYDVKM. The variable domain in full, with the rest retrieved from reference TRBV28 and TRBJ2-2, is DVKVTQSSRYLVKRTGEKVFLECVQDMDHENMFWYRQDPGLGLRLIYFSYDVKMKEKGDIPEGYSVSREKKERFSLILESASTNQTSMYLCASSLVQGGPGELFFGEGSRLTVL.

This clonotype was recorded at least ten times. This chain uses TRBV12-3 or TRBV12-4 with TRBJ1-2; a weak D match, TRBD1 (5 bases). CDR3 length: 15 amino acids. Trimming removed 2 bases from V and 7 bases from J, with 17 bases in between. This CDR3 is CASSLQGRGLGGYTF. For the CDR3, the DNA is TGTGCCAGCAGTTTACAGGGACGAGGTCTTGGTGGCTACACCTTC.

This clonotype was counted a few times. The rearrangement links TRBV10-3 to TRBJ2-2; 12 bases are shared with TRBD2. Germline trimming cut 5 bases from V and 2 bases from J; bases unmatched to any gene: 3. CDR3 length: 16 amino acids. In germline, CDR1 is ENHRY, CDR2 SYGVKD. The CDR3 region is CAISLAGGPNTGELFF. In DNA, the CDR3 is TGTGCCATCAGTCTAGCGGGAGGGCCTAACACCGGGGAGCTGTTTTTT.

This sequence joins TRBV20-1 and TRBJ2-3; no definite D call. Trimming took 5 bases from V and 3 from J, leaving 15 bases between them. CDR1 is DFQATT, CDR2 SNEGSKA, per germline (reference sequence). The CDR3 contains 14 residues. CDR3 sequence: CSARTLVGTDTQYF. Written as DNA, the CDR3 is TGCAGTGCTCGAACCCTTGTGGGAACAGATACGCAGTATTTT.

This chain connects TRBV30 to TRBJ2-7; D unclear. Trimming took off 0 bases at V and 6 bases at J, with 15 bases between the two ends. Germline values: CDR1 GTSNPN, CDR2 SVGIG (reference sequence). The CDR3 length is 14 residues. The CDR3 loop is CAWSVLPPVLEQYF. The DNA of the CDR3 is TGTGCCTGGAGTGTACTACCCCCCGTCCTCGAGCAGTACTTC.

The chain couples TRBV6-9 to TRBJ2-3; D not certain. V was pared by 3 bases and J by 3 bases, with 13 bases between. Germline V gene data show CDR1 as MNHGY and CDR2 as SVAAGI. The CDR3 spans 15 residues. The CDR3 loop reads CASSYSPETTDTQYF. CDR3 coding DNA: TGTGCCAGCAGTTACTCCCCCGAGACGACAGATACGCAGTATTTT.

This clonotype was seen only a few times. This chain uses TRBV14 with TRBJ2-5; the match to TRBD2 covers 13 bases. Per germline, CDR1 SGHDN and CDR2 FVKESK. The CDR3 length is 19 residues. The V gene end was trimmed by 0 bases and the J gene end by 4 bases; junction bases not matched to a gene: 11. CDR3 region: CASSQDAPLAGGGGETQYF. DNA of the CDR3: TGTGCCAGCAGCCAAGATGCCCCACTAGCGGGAGGGGGTGGAGAGACCCAGTACTTC.

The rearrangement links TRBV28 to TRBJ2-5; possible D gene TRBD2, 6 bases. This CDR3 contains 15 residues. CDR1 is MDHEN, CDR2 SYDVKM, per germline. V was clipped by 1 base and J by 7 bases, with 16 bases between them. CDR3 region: CASSLYSGSPPTQYF. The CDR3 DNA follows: TGTGCCAGCAGTTTATATAGCGGATCCCCTCCGACCCAGTACTTC. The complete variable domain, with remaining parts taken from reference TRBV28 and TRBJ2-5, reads DVKVTQSSRYLVKRTGEKVFLECVQDMDHENMFWYRQDPGLGLRLIYFSYDVKMKEKGDIPEGYSVSREKKERFSLILESASTNQTSMYLCASSLYSGSPPTQYFGPGTRLLVL.

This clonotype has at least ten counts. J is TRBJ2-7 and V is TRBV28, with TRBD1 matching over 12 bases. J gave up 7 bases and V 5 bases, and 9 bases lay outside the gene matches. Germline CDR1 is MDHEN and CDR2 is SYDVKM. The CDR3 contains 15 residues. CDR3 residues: CASSPSGTGGWEQYF. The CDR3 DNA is TGTGCCAGCAGTCCCTCCGGGACAGGGGGCTGGGAGCAGTACTTC.

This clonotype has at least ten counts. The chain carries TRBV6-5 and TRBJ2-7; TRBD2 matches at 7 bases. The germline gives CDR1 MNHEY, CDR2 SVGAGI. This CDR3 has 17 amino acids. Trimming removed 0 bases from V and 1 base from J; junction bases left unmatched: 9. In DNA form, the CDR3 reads TGTGCCAGCAGTTACTCGTTGACTAGCCATGGATCCTACGAGCAGTACTTC. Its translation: CASSYSLTSHGSYEQYF.

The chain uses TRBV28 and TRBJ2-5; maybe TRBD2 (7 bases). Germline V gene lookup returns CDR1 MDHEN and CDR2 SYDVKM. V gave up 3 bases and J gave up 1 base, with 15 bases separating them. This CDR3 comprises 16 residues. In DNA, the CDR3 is TGTGCCAGCAGTTTTTGGGCAGGGGAGGGCCAAGAGACCCAGTACTTC. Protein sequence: CASSFWAGEGQETQYF.

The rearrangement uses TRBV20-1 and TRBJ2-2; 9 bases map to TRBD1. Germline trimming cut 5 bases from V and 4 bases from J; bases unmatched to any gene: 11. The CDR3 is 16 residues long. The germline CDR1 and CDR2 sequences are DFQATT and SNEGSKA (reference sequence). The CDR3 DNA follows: TGCAGTGCTCCCGACTTGACAGGGGGGATCACCGGGGAGCTGTTTTTT. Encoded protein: CSAPDLTGGITGELFF.

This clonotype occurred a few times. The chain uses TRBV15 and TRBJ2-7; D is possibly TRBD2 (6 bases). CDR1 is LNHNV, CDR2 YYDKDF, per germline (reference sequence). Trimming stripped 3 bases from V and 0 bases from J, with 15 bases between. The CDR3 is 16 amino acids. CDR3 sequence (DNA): TGTGCCACCAGCAGGGGTAGCGGAGGGAGCTCCTACGAGCAGTACTTC. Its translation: CATSRGSGGSSYEQYF.

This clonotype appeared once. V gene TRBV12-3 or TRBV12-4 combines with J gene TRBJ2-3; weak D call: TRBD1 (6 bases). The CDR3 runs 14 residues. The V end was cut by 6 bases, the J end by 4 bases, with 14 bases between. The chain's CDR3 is CASSNLRGPDTQYF. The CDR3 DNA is TGTGCCAGCAGCAACCTCAGGGGTCCAGATACGCAGTATTTT.

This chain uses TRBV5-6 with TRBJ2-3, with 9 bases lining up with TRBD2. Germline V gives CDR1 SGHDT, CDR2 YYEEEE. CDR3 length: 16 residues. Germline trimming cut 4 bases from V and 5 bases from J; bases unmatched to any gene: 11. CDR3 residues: CASSRPSAGGGDTQYF. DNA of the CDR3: TGTGCCAGCAGCCGCCCCTCTGCGGGAGGGGGAGATACGCAGTATTTT.

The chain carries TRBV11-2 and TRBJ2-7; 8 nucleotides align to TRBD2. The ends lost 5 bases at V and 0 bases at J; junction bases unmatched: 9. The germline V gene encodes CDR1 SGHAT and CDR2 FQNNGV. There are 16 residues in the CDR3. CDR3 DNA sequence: TGTGCCAGCAGCCACGGTGTAGCGGGGATCTCCTACGAGCAGTACTTC. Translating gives CASSHGVAGISYEQYF.

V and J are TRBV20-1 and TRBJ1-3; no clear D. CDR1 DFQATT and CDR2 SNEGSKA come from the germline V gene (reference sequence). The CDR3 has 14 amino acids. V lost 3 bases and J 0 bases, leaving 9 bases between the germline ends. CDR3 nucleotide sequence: TGCAGTGCTAGGGACGGGAGCTCTGGAAACACCATATATTTT. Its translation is CSARDGSSGNTIYF.

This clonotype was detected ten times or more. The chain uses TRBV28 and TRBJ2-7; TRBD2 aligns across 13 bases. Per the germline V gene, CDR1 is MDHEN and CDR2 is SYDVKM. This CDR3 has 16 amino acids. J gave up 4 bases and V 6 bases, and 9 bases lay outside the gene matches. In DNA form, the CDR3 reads TGTGCCAGCAGCGCTCCCGGGACTAGCGGGGCTTACGAGCAGTACTTC. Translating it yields CASSAPGTSGAYEQYF.